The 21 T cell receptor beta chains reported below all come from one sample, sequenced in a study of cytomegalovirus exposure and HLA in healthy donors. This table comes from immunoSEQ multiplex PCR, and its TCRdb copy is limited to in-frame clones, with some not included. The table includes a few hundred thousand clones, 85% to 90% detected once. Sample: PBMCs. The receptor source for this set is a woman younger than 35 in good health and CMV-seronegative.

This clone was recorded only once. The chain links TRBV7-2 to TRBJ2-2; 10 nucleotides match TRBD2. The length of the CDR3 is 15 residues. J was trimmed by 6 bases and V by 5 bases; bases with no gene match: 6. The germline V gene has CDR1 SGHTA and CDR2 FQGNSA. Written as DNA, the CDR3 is TGTGCCAGCAGCCCGGGACTAGCGATTTCCGGGGAGCTGTTTTTT. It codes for CASSPGLAISGELFF.

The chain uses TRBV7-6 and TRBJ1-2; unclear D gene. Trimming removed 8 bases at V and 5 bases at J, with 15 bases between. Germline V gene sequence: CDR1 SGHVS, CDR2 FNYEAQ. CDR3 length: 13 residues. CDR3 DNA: TGTGCCAGCGGCCCTACAGAACCGTATGGCTACACCTTC. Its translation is CASGPTEPYGYTF. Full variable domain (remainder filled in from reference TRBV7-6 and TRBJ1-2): GAGVSQSPRYKVTKRGQDVALRCDPISGHVSLYWYRQALGQGPEFLTYFNYEAQQDKSGLPNDRFSAERPEGSISTLTIQRTEQRDSAMYRCASGPTEPYGYTFGSGTRLTVV.

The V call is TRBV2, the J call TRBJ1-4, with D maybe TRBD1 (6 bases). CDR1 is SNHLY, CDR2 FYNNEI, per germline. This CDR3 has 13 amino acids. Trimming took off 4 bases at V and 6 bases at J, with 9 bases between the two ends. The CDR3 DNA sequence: TGTGCCAGCAGTGCGGACAGTCATGAAAAACTGTTTTTT. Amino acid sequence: CASSADSHEKLFF. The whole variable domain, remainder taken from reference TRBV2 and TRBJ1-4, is EPEVTQTPSHQVTQMGQEVILRCVPISNHLYFYWYRQILGQKVEFLVSFYNNEISEKSEIFDDQFSVERPDGSNFTLKIRSTKLEDSAMYFCASSADSHEKLFFGSGTQLSVL.

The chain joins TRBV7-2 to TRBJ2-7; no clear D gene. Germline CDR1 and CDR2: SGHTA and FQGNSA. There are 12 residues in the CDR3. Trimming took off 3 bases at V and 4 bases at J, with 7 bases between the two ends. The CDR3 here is CASSFIVYEQYF. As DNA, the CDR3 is TGTGCCAGCAGCTTTATCGTGTACGAGCAGTACTTC.

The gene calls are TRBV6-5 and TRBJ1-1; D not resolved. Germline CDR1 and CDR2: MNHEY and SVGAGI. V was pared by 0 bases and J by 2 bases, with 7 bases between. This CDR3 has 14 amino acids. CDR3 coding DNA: TGTGCCAGCAGTTACTCGTCGCTAAACACTGAAGCTTTCTTT. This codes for CASSYSSLNTEAFF.

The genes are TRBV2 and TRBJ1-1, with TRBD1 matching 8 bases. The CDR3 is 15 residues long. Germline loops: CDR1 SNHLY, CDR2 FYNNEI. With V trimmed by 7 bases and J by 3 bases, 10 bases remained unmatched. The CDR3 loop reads CASTRPRGRYTEAFF. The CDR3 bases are TGTGCCAGCACCAGACCCAGGGGGCGGTACACTGAAGCTTTCTTT.

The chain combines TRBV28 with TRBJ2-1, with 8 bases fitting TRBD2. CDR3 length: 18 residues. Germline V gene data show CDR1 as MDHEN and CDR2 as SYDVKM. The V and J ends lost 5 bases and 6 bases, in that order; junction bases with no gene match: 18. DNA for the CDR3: TGTGCCAGCAGTAAACACCCGGGACTAGAATTTCTTGGCAATGAGCAGTTCTTC. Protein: CASSKHPGLEFLGNEQFF. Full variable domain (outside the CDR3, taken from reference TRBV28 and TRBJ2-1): DVKVTQSSRYLVKRTGEKVFLECVQDMDHENMFWYRQDPGLGLRLIYFSYDVKMKEKGDIPEGYSVSREKKERFSLILESASTNQTSMYLCASSKHPGLEFLGNEQFFGPGTRLTVL.

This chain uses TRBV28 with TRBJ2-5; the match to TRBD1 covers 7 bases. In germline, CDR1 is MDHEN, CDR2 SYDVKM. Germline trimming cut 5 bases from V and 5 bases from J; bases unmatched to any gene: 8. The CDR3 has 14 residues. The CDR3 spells CASSPRQGGETQYF. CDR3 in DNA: TGTGCCAGCAGTCCTCGACAGGGCGGCGAGACCCAGTACTTC.

As DNA, the CDR3 is TGTGCCAGCAGTTATATCTTCCAGTCTGCAGCTTTCTTT. Protein: CASSYIFQSAAFF. The rearrangement uses TRBV6-6 and TRBJ1-1; unclear D gene. Germline-derived CDR1 and CDR2 are MNHNY and SVGAGI (reference sequence). CDR3 size: 13 residues. V was pared by 3 bases and J by 10 bases, with 15 bases between.

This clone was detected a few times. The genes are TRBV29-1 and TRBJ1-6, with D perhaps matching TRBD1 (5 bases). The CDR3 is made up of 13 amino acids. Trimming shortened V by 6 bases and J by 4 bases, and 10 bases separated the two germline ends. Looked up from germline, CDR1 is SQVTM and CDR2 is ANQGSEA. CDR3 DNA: TGCAGCGTCAAGGGGCAATATAATTCACCCCTCCACTTT. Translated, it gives CSVKGQYNSPLHF.

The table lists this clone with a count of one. The CDR3 is CASSLLHAGGRNEQYF. CDR3 coding DNA: TGTGCCAGCAGCCTCCTACACGCGGGGGGGCGCAACGAGCAGTACTTC. The chain recombines TRBV28 with TRBJ2-7; 9 bases agree with TRBD2. CDR1 and CDR2 (germline): MDHEN, SYDVKM. This CDR3 comprises 16 residues. The junction had 14 bases not matched to a gene; V was cut back by 6 bases and J by 5 bases. Variable domain in full (rest from reference TRBV28 and TRBJ2-7): DVKVTQSSRYLVKRTGEKVFLECVQDMDHENMFWYRQDPGLGLRLIYFSYDVKMKEKGDIPEGYSVSREKKERFSLILESASTNQTSMYLCASSLLHAGGRNEQYFGPGTRLTVT.

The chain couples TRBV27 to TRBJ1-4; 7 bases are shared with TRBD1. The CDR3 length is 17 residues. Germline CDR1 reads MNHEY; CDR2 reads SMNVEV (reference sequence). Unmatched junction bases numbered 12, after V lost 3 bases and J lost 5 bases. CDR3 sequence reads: CASSLRPVDRENEKLFF. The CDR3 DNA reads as TGTGCCAGCAGTTTGAGACCTGTCGACAGGGAGAATGAAAAACTGTTTTTT.

The CDR3 region has the DNA TGTGCCAGCAGCGGCACAGGGTACTCTGGGGCCAACGTCCTGACTTTC. Its translation: CASSGTGYSGANVLTF. The chain recombines TRBV7-6 with TRBJ2-6, with D possibly being TRBD1 (6 bases). CDR3 size: 16 residues. Germline V gene sequence: CDR1 SGHVS, CDR2 FNYEAQ. The germline V and J ends were trimmed by 5 bases and 0 bases, with 11 bases remaining between them.

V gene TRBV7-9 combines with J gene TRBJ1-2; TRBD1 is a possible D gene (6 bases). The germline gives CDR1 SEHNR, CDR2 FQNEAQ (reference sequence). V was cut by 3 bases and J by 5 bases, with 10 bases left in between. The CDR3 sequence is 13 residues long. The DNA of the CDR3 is TGTGCCAGCAGCTTCGCCCAGGGGTATGGCTACACCTTC. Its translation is CASSFAQGYGYTF.

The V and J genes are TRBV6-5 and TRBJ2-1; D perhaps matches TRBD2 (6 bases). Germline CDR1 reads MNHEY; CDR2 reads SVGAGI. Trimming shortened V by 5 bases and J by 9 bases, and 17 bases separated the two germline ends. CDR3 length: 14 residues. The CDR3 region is CASSPLGGSSEQFF. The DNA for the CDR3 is TGTGCCAGCAGTCCCCTGGGGGGTAGTAGTGAGCAGTTCTTC.

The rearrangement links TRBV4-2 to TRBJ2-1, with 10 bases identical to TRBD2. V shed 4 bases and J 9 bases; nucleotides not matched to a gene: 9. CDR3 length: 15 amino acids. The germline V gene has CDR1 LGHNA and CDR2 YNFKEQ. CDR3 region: CASSPGLAARSEQFF. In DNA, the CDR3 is TGTGCCAGCAGCCCCGGACTAGCGGCGAGAAGTGAGCAGTTCTTC.

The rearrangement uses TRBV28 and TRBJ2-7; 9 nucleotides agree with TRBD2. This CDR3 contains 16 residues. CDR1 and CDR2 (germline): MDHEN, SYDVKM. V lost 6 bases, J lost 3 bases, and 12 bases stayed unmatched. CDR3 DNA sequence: TGTGCCAGCAGGACGGGACTAGCCACCCATTACTACGAGCAGTACTTC. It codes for CASRTGLATHYYEQYF.

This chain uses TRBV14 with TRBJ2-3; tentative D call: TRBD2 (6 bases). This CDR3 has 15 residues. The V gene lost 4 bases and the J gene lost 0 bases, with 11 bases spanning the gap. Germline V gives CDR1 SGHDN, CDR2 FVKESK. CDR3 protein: CASSPRLGSTDTQYF. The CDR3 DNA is TGTGCCAGCAGCCCCCGACTAGGTAGCACAGATACGCAGTATTTT.

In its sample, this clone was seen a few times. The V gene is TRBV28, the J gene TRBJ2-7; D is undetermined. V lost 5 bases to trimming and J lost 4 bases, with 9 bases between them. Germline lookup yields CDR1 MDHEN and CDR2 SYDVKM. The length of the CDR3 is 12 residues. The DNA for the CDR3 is TGTGCCAGCAGTATTTTTTCTTACGAGCAGTACTTC. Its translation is CASSIFSYEQYF.

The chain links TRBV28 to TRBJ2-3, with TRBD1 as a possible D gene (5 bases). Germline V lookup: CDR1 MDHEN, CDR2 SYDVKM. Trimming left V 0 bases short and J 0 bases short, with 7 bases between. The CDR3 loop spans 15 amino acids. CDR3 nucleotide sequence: TGTGCCAGCAGTTTATGGGACAAAAGCACAGATACGCAGTATTTT. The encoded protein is CASSLWDKSTDTQYF. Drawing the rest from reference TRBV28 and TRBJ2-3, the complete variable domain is DVKVTQSSRYLVKRTGEKVFLECVQDMDHENMFWYRQDPGLGLRLIYFSYDVKMKEKGDIPEGYSVSREKKERFSLILESASTNQTSMYLCASSLWDKSTDTQYFGPGTRLTVL.

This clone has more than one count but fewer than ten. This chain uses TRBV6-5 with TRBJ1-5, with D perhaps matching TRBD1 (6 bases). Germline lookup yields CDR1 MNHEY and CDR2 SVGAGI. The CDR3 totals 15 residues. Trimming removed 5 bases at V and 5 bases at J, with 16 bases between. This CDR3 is CASSAQGLIDQPQHF. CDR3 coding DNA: TGTGCCAGCAGTGCACAGGGTTTGATTGATCAGCCCCAGCATTTT.